The T cell receptor (beta chain) described here comes from a study of CD8 T cells in ankylosing spondylitis. Study observations and caveats: As for the disease-linked clones, they showed a CD8+ phenotype and occurred at relatively low frequencies in peripheral blood. Ankylosing spondylitis blood appeared to be characterized by a TCR beta motif of under ten highly homologous variants.

Trimming stripped 4 bases from V and 1 base from J, with 10 bases between. This CDR3 comprises 14 residues. Germline V gives CDR1 SNHLY, CDR2 FYNNEI. A quantitative 5'-RACE method, one with molecular barcodes, was used to make TCR beta libraries. In TCRdb, the 5' RACE reads were re-called with MiXCR into one record per CDR3 protein. The sample lists under 300,000 distinct CDR3 sequences, around 9.2% occurring once. This clonotype occurred a few times. Its target is unknown. The TCR originated in a male donor with ankylosing spondylitis or in good health (not recorded which). Specimen: blood, either unsorted or a sorted T cell fraction (not recorded which). V gene TRBV2 combines with J gene TRBJ1-1; the D gene is possibly TRBD1 (5 bases). CDR3 bases: TGTGCCAGCAGTGGAGACAGCCAGAACACTGAAGCTTTCTTT. Its protein product is CASSGDSQNTEAFF.